These T cell receptor beta chains were read from a single sample in a study of CD8+ T cells in alopecia areata. Using immunoSEQ multiplex PCR, the repertoire was profiled, and TCRdb retains in-frame clones only, with some absent. This sample has roughly 150,000 clones, with over 70% found just once. The specimen comprised CD8+ T cells sorted from blood, sampled at week 0. Receptors were obtained from a human donor with alopecia areata. Each CDR3 is given with its conserved first and last residue. A D gene is named only where the DNA matches it firmly. Not all rows give a size; the values are once, few, many and, for expanded clones, a class.

>TRBD2|TRBJ2-3|TRBV5-1|.
CASQSGRAEDTQYF
TGCGCCAGCCAGAGCGGGAGGGCGGAAGATACGCAGTATTTT
>TRBD2|TRBJ2-3|TRBV7-9|.
CASSAEAGVSDTQYF
TGTGCCAGCAGCGCCGAAGCGGGGGTGTCAGATACGCAGTATTTT
>TRBD1|TRBJ1-2|TRBV18|.
CASSPTPGQGDGYTF
TGTGCCAGCTCACCGACGCCGGGACAGGGGGATGGCTACACCTTC
>.|TRBJ2-1|TRBV19|once
CASSLDSPYNEQFF
TGTGCCAGTAGTCTGGACTCACCCTACAATGAGCAGTTCTTC
>.|TRBJ2-2|TRBV7-7|.
CASSPEVADNTGELFF
TGTGCCAGCAGCCCAGAAGTTGCCGATAACACCGGGGAGCTGTTTTTT
>TRBD2|TRBJ2-1|TRBV10-3|.
CAISDLLAGGNEQFF
TGTGCCATCAGCGATCTTCTAGCGGGAGGCAATGAGCAGTTCTTC
>TRBD2|TRBJ2-7|TRBV6-5|.
CASSYPLAGVGYEQYF
TGTGCCAGCAGTTACCCACTAGCGGGAGTAGGGTACGAGCAGTACTTC
>TRBD1|TRBJ2-7|TRBV29-1|.
CSAGTGREQYF
TGCAGCGCCGGGACAGGGCGGGAGCAGTACTTC
>.|TRBJ2-1|TRBV29-1|.
CSAEGHQAASYNEQFF
TGCAGCGCCGAAGGCCATCAAGCGGCCTCCTACAATGAGCAGTTCTTC
>.|TRBJ1-1|TRBV30|once
CAWSTGPEAFF
TGTGCCTGGAGTACGGGCCCTGAAGCTTTCTTT
>TRBD2|TRBJ2-7|TRBV27|.
CASSLQLAGGPGEQYF
TGTGCCAGCAGCCTCCAACTAGCGGGAGGGCCTGGCGAGCAGTACTTC
>.|TRBJ2-6|TRBV29-1|few
CSVAYSGANVLTF
TGCAGCGTTGCTTATTCTGGGGCCAACGTCCTGACTTTC
>.|TRBJ2-1|TRBV5-1|.
CASSQDYYNEQFF
TGCGCCAGCAGCCAGGACTACTACAATGAGCAGTTCTTC
>TRBD1|TRBJ2-7|TRBV30|once
CAWSPPDRGPLEGEQYF
TGTGCCTGGAGTCCACCGGACAGGGGACCCTTAGAGGGCGAGCAGTACTTC
>.|TRBJ1-4|TRBV5-6|few
CASSFDRSLNEKLFF
TGTGCCAGCAGCTTCGACCGCTCTCTTAATGAAAAACTGTTTTTT
>.|TRBJ2-7|TRBV10-3|.
CAIRDPTSYEQYF
TGTGCCATCAGAGACCCAACCTCCTACGAGCAGTACTTC
>TRBD2|TRBJ2-1|TRBV29-1|few
CSVIAGEGGNEQFF
TGCAGCGTGATAGCGGGAGAGGGTGGAAATGAGCAGTTCTTC
>.|TRBJ1-5|TRBV19|few
CASNWGDQPQHF
TGTGCCAGTAACTGGGGGGATCAGCCCCAGCATTTT
>.|TRBJ2-5|TRBV2|once
CASSYGGGGQETQYF
TGTGCCAGCAGTTACGGGGGAGGCGGCCAAGAGACCCAGTACTTC
>TRBD1|TRBJ2-7|TRBV5-6|.
CASSIMTGNVYEQYF
TGTGCCAGCAGCATAATGACAGGGAATGTCTACGAGCAGTACTTC
>.|TRBJ2-3|TRBV18|.
CASSPPAGPDTQYF
TGTGCCAGCTCACCACCGGCAGGCCCAGATACGCAGTATTTT
>TRBD2|TRBJ2-1|TRBV7-3|.
CASSLFPSGGKNEQFF
TGTGCCAGCAGCTTATTTCCTAGCGGGGGGAAGAATGAGCAGTTCTTC
>.|TRBJ2-7|TRBV27|.
CASSWDWDYEQYF
TGTGCCAGCTCATGGGACTGGGACTACGAGCAGTACTTC
>TRBD1|TRBJ2-5|TRBV11-2|.
CASTLTGGETQYF
TGTGCCAGCACCCTGACAGGGGGGGAGACCCAGTACTTC
>TRBD1|TRBJ1-5|TRBV4-1|.
CASSLGQGGNQPQHF
TGCGCCAGCAGCCTAGGACAGGGCGGTAATCAGCCCCAGCATTTT
>.|TRBJ2-7|TRBV7-9|.
CASSPPRSSYEQYF
TGTGCCAGCAGCCCGCCACGATCGTCCTACGAGCAGTACTTC
>.|TRBJ2-1|TRBV5-6|.
CASSLPSGVLSNEQFF
TGTGCCAGCAGCCTTCCCTCAGGGGTTCTTTCCAATGAGCAGTTCTTC
>.|TRBJ2-4|TRBV7-8|.
CASTLLAQGTPRIAKNIQYF
TGTGCCAGCACCCTCCTCGCACAGGGCACCCCGAGAATAGCCAAAAACATTCAGTACTTC
>.|TRBJ1-1|TRBV13|.
CASSPRVEWGTEAFF
TGTGCCAGCAGCCCCCGTGTAGAATGGGGCACTGAAGCTTTCTTT
>.|TRBJ2-5|TRBV7-9|.
CASVRGDPGRETQYF
TGTGCCAGCGTGCGAGGGGACCCAGGGCGGGAGACCCAGTACTTC
>.|TRBJ2-7|TRBV27|.
CASSLPLGEQYF
TGTGCCAGCAGTTTGCCCCTTGGGGAGCAGTACTTC
>TRBD1|TRBJ1-4|TRBV9|.
CASSVQGATNEKLFF
TGTGCCAGCAGCGTACAGGGGGCAACTAATGAAAAACTGTTTTTT
>.|TRBJ2-1|TRBV4-1|.
CASSQDLGVRRYNEQFF
TGCGCCAGCAGCCAAGATCTGGGGGTACGTCGATACAATGAGCAGTTCTTC
>.|TRBJ1-2|TRBV6-1|once
CAGGRGSGYTF
TGTGCCGGGGGGAGGGGATCTGGCTACACCTTC
>.|TRBJ2-1|TRBV27|.
CASSDPGSAYNEQFF
TGTGCCAGCAGTGACCCGGGGTCCGCCTACAATGAGCAGTTCTTC
>TRBD2|TRBJ2-7|TRBV29-1|few
CSVKGAGTSGIYEQYF
TGCAGCGTAAAGGGAGCCGGGACTAGCGGGATCTACGAGCAGTACTTC
>TRBD2|TRBJ2-1|TRBV2|.
CASSSRGTSGTSYNEQFF
TGTGCCAGCAGTTCCCGGGGGACTAGCGGGACATCCTACAATGAGCAGTTCTTC
>.|TRBJ2-7|TRBV10-2|.
CASSQGAYEQYF
TGCGCCAGCTCGCAAGGGGCCTACGAGCAGTACTTC
>.|TRBJ2-1|TRBV29-1|.
CSVVLAGYNEQFF
TGCAGCGTTGTACTAGCTGGCTACAATGAGCAGTTCTTC
>TRBD2|TRBJ2-1|TRBV5-4|.
CASWTSGINEQFF
TGTGCCAGCTGGACTAGCGGGATTAATGAGCAGTTCTTC
>.|TRBJ2-2|TRBV30|.
CAWKFAGELFF
TGTGCCTGGAAGTTCGCCGGGGAGCTGTTTTTT
>TRBD1|TRBJ1-1|TRBV27|.
CASKNPGQGNTEAFF
TGTGCCAGCAAGAATCCGGGACAGGGGAACACTGAAGCTTTCTTT
>TRBD2|TRBJ2-7|TRBV6-5|.
CASSYGSGSPYEQYF
TGTGCCAGCAGTTACGGTAGCGGGAGCCCCTACGAGCAGTACTTC
>.|TRBJ1-1|TRBV21-1|once
CASSIDRGGMNTEAFF
TGTGCCAGCAGCATAGACAGGGGCGGGATGAACACTGAAGCTTTCTTT
>TRBD1|TRBJ2-3|TRBV7-9|.
CASSSPGQKTDTQYF
TGTGCCAGCAGCTCTCCGGGACAGAAGACAGATACGCAGTATTTT
>.|TRBJ1-4|TRBV7-8|.
CASSAGTSREKLFF
TGTGCCAGCAGCGCAGGGACCTCCCGGGAAAAACTGTTTTTT
>.|TRBJ2-7|TRBV7-9|.
CASSLASGGSSYEQYF
TGTGCCAGCAGCTTAGCTAGCGGAGGGAGCTCCTACGAGCAGTACTTC
>.|TRBJ2-7|TRBV27|.
CASTPLGSYEQYF
TGTGCCAGCACTCCCCTGGGCTCCTACGAGCAGTACTTC
>.|TRBJ1-4|TRBV10-2|.
CASRLNPGDGDEKLFF
TGCGCCAGCAGACTGAACCCCGGGGATGGAGATGAAAAACTGTTTTTT
>.|TRBJ2-4|TRBV7-9|few
CASSHPLAEDIQYF
TGTGCCAGCAGCCACCCACTCGCGGAGGACATTCAGTACTTC
>.|TRBJ2-3|TRBV9|.
CASSRNTDTQYF
TGTGCCAGCAGCCGAAACACAGATACGCAGTATTTT
>.|TRBJ1-1|TRBV9|once
CASSAGGLPTYTEAFF
TGTGCCAGCAGCGCGGGGGGCCTACCTACGTACACTGAAGCTTTCTTT
>TRBD2|TRBJ2-1|TRBV27|.
CASGVGGFSYNEQFF
TGTGCCAGCGGCGTCGGGGGGTTCTCCTACAATGAGCAGTTCTTC
>TRBD2|TRBJ2-3|TRBV4-1|.
CASSQDPSPGGITSTDTQYF
TGCGCCAGCAGCCAGGACCCCTCTCCCGGGGGGATCACAAGCACAGATACGCAGTATTTT
>TRBD1|TRBJ1-1|TRBV7-9|.
CASTGTGNTEAFF
TGTGCCAGCACCGGGACAGGGAACACTGAAGCTTTCTTT
>TRBD2|TRBJ2-2|TRBV9|.
CASSGPGLAGSFNTGELFF
TGTGCCAGCAGCGGCCCGGGACTAGCGGGGAGTTTCAACACCGGGGAGCTGTTTTTT
>TRBD2|TRBJ2-1|TRBV4-1|.
CASSLLPGLAGDNEQFF
TGCGCCAGCAGCCTCCTACCGGGACTAGCGGGAGACAATGAGCAGTTCTTC
>TRBD2|TRBJ2-1|TRBV7-8|few
CASSPLAGGPYNEQFF
TGTGCCAGCAGCCCCTTAGCGGGGGGGCCGTACAATGAGCAGTTCTTC
>TRBD1|TRBJ1-1|TRBV4-1|.
CASSQGQGNTEAFF
TGCGCCAGCAGCCAAGGACAGGGAAACACTGAAGCTTTCTTT
>TRBD2|TRBJ2-2|TRBV11-1|.
CASSFGLAGPSTGELFF
TGTGCCAGCAGCTTCGGACTAGCGGGACCCTCCACCGGGGAGCTGTTTTTT